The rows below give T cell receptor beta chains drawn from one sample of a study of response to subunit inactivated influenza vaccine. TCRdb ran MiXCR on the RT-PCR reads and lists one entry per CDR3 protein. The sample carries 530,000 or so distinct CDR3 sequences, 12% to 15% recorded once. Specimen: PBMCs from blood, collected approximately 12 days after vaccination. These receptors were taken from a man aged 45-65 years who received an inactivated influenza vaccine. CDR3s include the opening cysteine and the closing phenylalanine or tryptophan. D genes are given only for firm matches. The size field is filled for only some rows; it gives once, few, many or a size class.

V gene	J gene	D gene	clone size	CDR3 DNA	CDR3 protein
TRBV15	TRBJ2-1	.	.	TGTGCCACCAGCAGAGTGGGGGGGTGGACAGGAGACTACAATGAGCAGTTCTTC	CATSRVGGWTGDYNEQFF
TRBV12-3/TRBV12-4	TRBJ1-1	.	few	TGTGCCAGCATCCAGGGGATCGGTAGCACTGAAGCTTTCTTT	CASIQGIGSTEAFF
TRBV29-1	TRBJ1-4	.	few	TGCAGCGCTGGACGGACTAATGAAAAACTGTTTTTT	CSAGRTNEKLFF
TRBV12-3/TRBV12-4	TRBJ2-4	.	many	TGTGCCAGCAGTTTGGCCCTAGCCGACAAAAACATTCAGTACTTC	CASSLALADKNIQYF
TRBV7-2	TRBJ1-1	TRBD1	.	TGTGCCAGCACAACACAGGGGGCTGGGAACACTGAAGCTTTCTTT	CASTTQGAGNTEAFF
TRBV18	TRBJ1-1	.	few	TGTGCCAGCTCACCACCGTCTCGGGTGGTGAACACTGAAGCTTTCTTT	CASSPPSRVVNTEAFF
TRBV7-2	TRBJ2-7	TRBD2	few	TGTGCCAGCAGCTTAAGGTTGGGGGGGTCCGTACCCTACGAGCAGTACTTC	CASSLRLGGSVPYEQYF
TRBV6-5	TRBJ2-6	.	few	TGTGCCAGCAGTTACTCGTGGACACCTGGGGCCAACGTCCTGACTTTC	CASSYSWTPGANVLTF
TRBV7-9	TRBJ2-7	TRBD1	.	TGTGCCAGCAGCTCGACCTTACAGGGGGCTTACGAGCAGTACTTC	CASSSTLQGAYEQYF
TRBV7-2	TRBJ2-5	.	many	TGTGCCAGCAGCCCGTCTTACCAAGAGACCCAGTACTTC	CASSPSYQETQYF
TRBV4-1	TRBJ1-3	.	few	TGCGCCAGCAGCCAAGCTTGGGTAGGGATCGGAAACACCATATATTTT	CASSQAWVGIGNTIYF
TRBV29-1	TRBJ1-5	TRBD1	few	TGCAGCGTCGCCGGGACAGTGAATCAGCCCCAGCATTTT	CSVAGTVNQPQHF
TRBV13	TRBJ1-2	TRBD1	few	TGTGCCAGCAGCTCAATGTCGGGACAGGGGACCTATGGCTACACCTTC	CASSSMSGQGTYGYTF
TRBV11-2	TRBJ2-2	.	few	TGTGCCAGCAGCTTATATTTGGGGGCTTTTTGGGCAGGGAGGTCCACCGGGGAGCTGTTTTTT	CASSLYLGAFWAGRSTGELFF
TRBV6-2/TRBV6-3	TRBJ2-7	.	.	TGTGCCAGCAGCACATCCCGCTCCCCCCGCGGCCCTACGACCTACGAGCAGTACTTC	CASSTSRSPRGPTTYEQYF
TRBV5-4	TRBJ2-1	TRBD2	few	TGTGCCAGCAGCACGGCGGGAGGGCCCTACAATGAGCAGTTCTTC	CASSTAGGPYNEQFF
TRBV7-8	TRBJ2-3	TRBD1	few	TGTGCCAGCAGCCCGACGCCAGGGGGATCTCTTACAGATACGCAGTATTTT	CASSPTPGGSLTDTQYF
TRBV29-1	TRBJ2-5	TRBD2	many	TGCAGCGTTGAGTCTAGCGGGGAGACCCAGTACTTC	CSVESSGETQYF
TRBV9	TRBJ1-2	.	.	TGTGCCAGCAGCGTAGAGGGACATAGAGCCTATGGCTACACCTTC	CASSVEGHRAYGYTF
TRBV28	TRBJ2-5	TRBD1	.	TGTGCCACCTGGGACAGAAAAGAGACCCAGTACTTC	CATWDRKETQYF
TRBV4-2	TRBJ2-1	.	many	TGTGCCAGCAGCCAAGACCGAGACAGGGAGCAGTTCTTC	CASSQDRDREQFF
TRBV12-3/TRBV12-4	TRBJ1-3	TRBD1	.	TGTGCCAGCAGTTTGGGGACAGGGGTCGGAAACACCATATATTTT	CASSLGTGVGNTIYF
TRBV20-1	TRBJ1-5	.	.	TGCAGTGCTAGAGTTAAATATCAGCCCCAGCATTTT	CSARVKYQPQHF
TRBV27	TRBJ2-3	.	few	TGTGCCAGCTCGTTGGAGGGTGGTACGCAGTATTTT	CASSLEGGTQYF
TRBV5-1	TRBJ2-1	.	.	TGCGCCAGCAGCCATACAGGGAGTGATGAGCAGTTCTTC	CASSHTGSDEQFF
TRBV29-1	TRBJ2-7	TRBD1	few	TGCAGCCCCCGTCGGGGACAGGATCCCTCCTACGAGCAGTACTTC	CSPRRGQDPSYEQYF